What follows are 5 T cell receptor beta chains derived from one specimen sequenced in a study of T cells in Graves' hyperthyroidism and ophthalmopathy. Using RNA transcripts as the source, TCR beta CDR3 regions were amplified. Initially, a first-round RT-PCR of the TCR CDR3 employed the HTBI primer set. TCRdb itself ran the multiplex PCR reads through MiXCR, one entry per CDR3 protein. In the table there are 300,000 to 350,000 distinct CDR3 sequences, roughly a fifth of which are singletons. Sequenced material: blood. The receptors stem from a woman aged 45-65 years with Graves' hyperthyroidism.

The V and J genes are TRBV28 and TRBJ1-4; D gene ambiguous. Germline V gene data show CDR1 as MDHEN and CDR2 as SYDVKM. V gave up 11 bases and J gave up 3 bases, with 13 bases separating them. This CDR3 comprises 13 residues. The CDR3 loop is CAGQNGPNEKLFF. The CDR3 DNA reads TGTGCCGGCCAAAATGGGCCTAATGAAAAACTGTTTTTT.

Many counts were recorded for this clonotype. The gene calls are TRBV28 and TRBJ2-7, with D maybe TRBD2 (6 bases). V was shortened by 4 bases and J by 0 bases, with 13 bases between the two germline ends. The CDR3 loop spans 15 amino acids. Germline CDR1 MDHEN, CDR2 SYDVKM. The CDR3 spells CASSSPLASSYEQYF. Here the CDR3 DNA reads TGTGCCAGCAGTTCCCCCCTAGCGAGCTCCTACGAGCAGTACTTC. Full variable domain (rest looked up from reference TRBV28 and TRBJ2-7): DVKVTQSSRYLVKRTGEKVFLECVQDMDHENMFWYRQDPGLGLRLIYFSYDVKMKEKGDIPEGYSVSREKKERFSLILESASTNQTSMYLCASSSPLASSYEQYFGPGTRLTVT.

There are many counts of this clonotype. For the CDR3, the DNA is TGTGCCAGCAGCTTTGAAGCTTTCTTT. This encodes CASSFEAFF. The chain combines TRBV7-3 with TRBJ1-1; D is ambiguous. CDR3 length: 9 amino acids. Trimming removed 3 bases from V and 7 bases from J, with 0 bases in between. Germline V lookup: CDR1 SGHTA, CDR2 FQGTGA.

This clonotype appeared a few times. The genes are TRBV3-1 and TRBJ1-3; D unresolved. Trimming took 0 bases from V and 2 from J, leaving 11 bases between them. The CDR3 loop spans 16 amino acids. Germline values: CDR1 LGHDT, CDR2 YNNKEL (reference sequence). The CDR3 DNA sequence: TGTGCCAGCAGCCAAGATCTGCAGCTGACTGGAAACACCATATATTTT. This encodes CASSQDLQLTGNTIYF.

This clonotype was detected many times. CDR3 residues: CSALRGMQETQYF. CDR3 in DNA: TGCAGTGCTCTCAGGGGTATGCAAGAGACCCAGTACTTC. This chain connects TRBV20-1 to TRBJ2-5; possibly TRBD1 for D (6 bases). V shed 5 bases and J shed 2 bases, with 12 bases lying between them. The CDR3 covers 13 residues. Germline V gene data show CDR1 as DFQATT and CDR2 as SNEGSKA (reference sequence).